A selection of T cell receptor beta chains follows, all from one sample in a study of cytomegalovirus exposure and HLA in healthy donors. Here immunoSEQ multiplex PCR was the method, and the copy in TCRdb shows in-frame clones only, minus some. Among under 150,000 clones listed, 81% were seen once. Sequencing used PBMCs. These receptors all stem from a man aged 18-30 years in good health and CMV-seronegative. Both conserved end residues are part of each CDR3. Fields, in order: J gene, clone size, D gene, V gene, CDR3 length, CDR3 DNA, CDR3 protein. D genes are given only for firm matches. Clone size, where shown, is once, few, many, or a class for clones that have expanded.

J: TRBJ1-1; size: NA; D: NA; V: TRBV29-1; length: 14; DNA: TGCAGCGTTGAAGATCGTACGAGAAACACTGAAGCTTTCTTT; CDR3: CSVEDRTRNTEAFF
J: TRBJ2-1; size: NA; D: TRBD2; V: TRBV19; length: 13; DNA: TGTGCCAGTAGTAGAAGCGGGGGCTATGAGCAGTTCTTC; CDR3: CASSRSGGYEQFF
J: TRBJ1-4; size: NA; D: NA; V: TRBV4-3; length: 16; DNA: TGCGCCAGCAGCCCGCCGGCGGGCCGGACTAATGAAAAACTGTTTTTT; CDR3: CASSPPAGRTNEKLFF
J: TRBJ2-1; size: NA; D: TRBD2; V: TRBV5-1; length: 15; DNA: TGCGCCAGCAGCTTGAGCGGGAGCTCCTACAATGAGCAGTTCTTC; CDR3: CASSLSGSSYNEQFF
J: TRBJ2-1; size: NA; D: NA; V: TRBV27; length: 11; DNA: TGTGCCAGCAGTTCAGTCCGGGGGTGGTTCTTC; CDR3: CASSSVRGWFF
J: TRBJ1-5; size: NA; D: TRBD1; V: TRBV9; length: 14; DNA: TGTGCCAGCAGCGGACAGGGTACCAATCAGCCCCAGCATTTT; CDR3: CASSGQGTNQPQHF
J: TRBJ2-1; size: NA; D: TRBD2; V: TRBV23-1; length: 12; DNA: TGCGCCAGCAGTCAACCGGGGGGTGAGCAGTTCTTC; CDR3: CASSQPGGEQFF
J: TRBJ2-7; size: NA; D: TRBD1; V: TRBV4-3; length: 15; DNA: TGCGCCAGCAGCCAAGGGGGACAGGGGATCTACGAGCAGTACTTC; CDR3: CASSQGGQGIYEQYF
J: TRBJ1-1; size: NA; D: NA; V: TRBV5-1; length: 15; DNA: TGCGCCAGTACCCCCTCGGGGGGCTTGAACACTGAAGCTTTCTTT; CDR3: CASTPSGGLNTEAFF
J: TRBJ2-7; size: NA; D: NA; V: TRBV6-5; length: 14; DNA: TGTGCCAGCAGTTACAGGACGGGAATAGACGAGCAGTACTTC; CDR3: CASSYRTGIDEQYF
J: TRBJ1-2; size: NA; D: TRBD1; V: TRBV19; length: 15; DNA: TGTGCCAGTAGTCCCGGACAGGGGCCGGCCTATGGCTACACCTTC; CDR3: CASSPGQGPAYGYTF
J: TRBJ1-5; size: few; D: TRBD1; V: TRBV6-1; length: 14; DNA: TGTGCCAGCAGTTGGGGACAGAGCAATCAGCCCCAGCATTTT; CDR3: CASSWGQSNQPQHF
J: TRBJ2-5; size: NA; D: NA; V: TRBV11-2; length: 11; DNA: TGTGCCAGCAGCTTAGCGGAGACCCAGTACTTC; CDR3: CASSLAETQYF
J: TRBJ1-1; size: NA; D: NA; V: TRBV18; length: 15; DNA: TGTGCCAGCTCACCAAAGACCGTGGCAGGCACTGAAGCTTTCTTT; CDR3: CASSPKTVAGTEAFF
J: TRBJ1-2; size: NA; D: TRBD1; V: TRBV27; length: 13; DNA: TGTGCCAGCAGTTTCCTCAGGGGGAATGGCTACACCTTC; CDR3: CASSFLRGNGYTF
J: TRBJ1-1; size: NA; D: NA; V: TRBV28; length: 16; DNA: TGTGCCAGCAGTTTATCTGCAGGGATAATAAACACTGAAGCTTTCTTT; CDR3: CASSLSAGIINTEAFF
J: TRBJ2-1; size: NA; D: TRBD2; V: TRBV14; length: 15; DNA: TGTGCCAGCAGCCAATTCACGGGGGGGCCGGATGAGCAGTTCTTC; CDR3: CASSQFTGGPDEQFF
J: TRBJ1-4; size: NA; D: NA; V: TRBV27; length: 14; DNA: TGTGCCACCAGGCCGTGGCGAGGGAATGAAAAACTGTTTTTT; CDR3: CATRPWRGNEKLFF
J: TRBJ1-2; size: NA; D: NA; V: TRBV2; length: 13; DNA: TGTGCCAGCAGCGAACAGGGATACTATGGCTACACCTTC; CDR3: CASSEQGYYGYTF
J: TRBJ1-5; size: once; D: TRBD1; V: TRBV19; length: 16; DNA: TGTGCCAGTAGAGATGGCAGGTTCAGGACAGGGCAGCCCCAGCATTTT; CDR3: CASRDGRFRTGQPQHF
J: TRBJ1-1; size: once; D: NA; V: TRBV9; length: 13; DNA: TGTGCCAGCAGCGTGGGGGGGCCCGATTCAGCTTTCTTT; CDR3: CASSVGGPDSAFF
J: TRBJ1-4; size: once; D: TRBD1; V: TRBV25-1; length: 11; DNA: TGTGCCAGCGACCGGACAGGGAAACTGTTTTTT; CDR3: CASDRTGKLFF
J: TRBJ1-1; size: NA; D: TRBD1; V: TRBV6-5; length: 15; DNA: TGTGCCAGCACCAACAGGGGGCGGGGGAACACTGAAGCTTTCTTT; CDR3: CASTNRGRGNTEAFF
J: TRBJ2-1; size: once; D: NA; V: TRBV9; length: 17; DNA: TGTGCCAGCAGCGTGAATGTTAGAGACATTGAGTACAATGAGCAGTTCTTC; CDR3: CASSVNVRDIEYNEQFF
J: TRBJ1-2; size: NA; D: NA; V: TRBV30; length: 14; DNA: TGTGCCTGGAGGCCCCCGGGGAGCCAGTATGGCTACACCTTC; CDR3: CAWRPPGSQYGYTF
J: TRBJ2-2; size: NA; D: TRBD2; V: TRBV27; length: 15; DNA: TGTGCCAGCAGTCGGGGGGGGACGAACACCGGGGAGCTGTTTTTT; CDR3: CASSRGGTNTGELFF
J: TRBJ1-2; size: NA; D: TRBD1; V: TRBV6-6; length: 13; DNA: TGTGCCAGCAGAGACGGACAGGGCTATGGCTACACCTTC; CDR3: CASRDGQGYGYTF
J: TRBJ1-4; size: few; D: NA; V: TRBV6-5; length: 12; DNA: TGTGCCAGCAGGGAGGGCAATGAAAAACTGTTTTTT; CDR3: CASREGNEKLFF
J: TRBJ2-5; size: NA; D: NA; V: TRBV4-3; length: 14; DNA: TGCGCCAGCAGCCAGCAGGTCTTCCAAGAGACCCAGTACTTC; CDR3: CASSQQVFQETQYF
J: TRBJ1-1; size: NA; D: TRBD1; V: TRBV13; length: 20; DNA: TGTGCCAGCAGCTTAAAGGGGTGGTGGACAGGGGGTGATATGAACACTGAAGCTTTCTTT; CDR3: CASSLKGWWTGGDMNTEAFF
J: TRBJ2-7; size: once; D: NA; V: TRBV7-8; length: 13; DNA: TGTGCCAGCAGCTCTTTACCTTCTAACGAGCAGTACTTC; CDR3: CASSSLPSNEQYF
J: TRBJ1-4; size: NA; D: TRBD1; V: TRBV5-1; length: 17; DNA: TGCGCCAGCAGCGGGGGTTACTCGGGACAGGATAATGAAAAACTGTTTTTT; CDR3: CASSGGYSGQDNEKLFF
J: TRBJ2-7; size: NA; D: TRBD2; V: TRBV9; length: 14; DNA: TGTGCCAGCAGCGTTCTAGCGGGAGGATACGAGCAGTACTTC; CDR3: CASSVLAGGYEQYF
J: TRBJ1-1; size: NA; D: NA; V: TRBV9; length: 13; DNA: TGTGCCAGCAGCACTCACTCGAACACTGAAGCTTTCTTT; CDR3: CASSTHSNTEAFF
J: TRBJ2-3; size: NA; D: TRBD2; V: TRBV19; length: 17; DNA: TGTGCCAGTAGTTTATCTGCTAGCGGGGGAAGCACAGATACGCAGTATTTT; CDR3: CASSLSASGGSTDTQYF
J: TRBJ2-1; size: NA; D: TRBD2; V: TRBV7-9; length: 16; DNA: TGTGCCAGCAGCCGAGTCGGACTAGCGATCTACAATGAGCAGTTCTTC; CDR3: CASSRVGLAIYNEQFF
J: TRBJ2-1; size: few; D: TRBD2; V: TRBV7-9; length: 13; DNA: TGTGCCAGCAGCTTGGGACTAGCGGATGAGCAGTTCTTC; CDR3: CASSLGLADEQFF
J: TRBJ1-1; size: NA; D: NA; V: TRBV5-1; length: 15; DNA: TGCGCCAGCAGCTTGGCCGGGTACATGAACACTGAAGCTTTCTTT; CDR3: CASSLAGYMNTEAFF
J: TRBJ1-1; size: NA; D: NA; V: TRBV6-5; length: 11; DNA: TGTGCCAGCAGTCACAGATATGAAGCTTTCTTT; CDR3: CASSHRYEAFF
J: TRBJ2-7; size: NA; D: TRBD1; V: TRBV10-3; length: 15; DNA: TGTGCCATCAGCCCCCAGGGGGTAAGTTCCTACGAGCAGTACTTC; CDR3: CAISPQGVSSYEQYF
J: TRBJ1-1; size: NA; D: TRBD1; V: TRBV29-1; length: 15; DNA: TGCAGCGTTGAAATACAGGGGGCGCGGGACACTGAAGCTTTCTTT; CDR3: CSVEIQGARDTEAFF
J: TRBJ1-2; size: NA; D: TRBD1; V: TRBV6-5; length: 13; DNA: TGTGCCAGCAGAGGGACAGGCAACTATGGCTACACCTTC; CDR3: CASRGTGNYGYTF
J: TRBJ2-7; size: NA; D: TRBD1; V: TRBV25-1; length: 14; DNA: TGTGCCAGCAGTGACAGGGACAGGGGCAACGAGCAGTACTTC; CDR3: CASSDRDRGNEQYF
J: TRBJ2-3; size: few; D: TRBD2; V: TRBV9; length: 16; DNA: TGTGCCAGCAGCGGCGGGGGTCCACCGGGCACAGATACGCAGTATTTT; CDR3: CASSGGGPPGTDTQYF
J: TRBJ1-3; size: few; D: NA; V: TRBV25-1; length: 12; DNA: TGTGCCAGCAGTGTCGGGGTGGACACCATATATTTT; CDR3: CASSVGVDTIYF
J: TRBJ2-7; size: few; D: NA; V: TRBV7-3; length: 13; DNA: TGTGCCAGCAGCTTATATCCCGGCTACGAGCAGTACTTC; CDR3: CASSLYPGYEQYF
J: TRBJ1-5; size: NA; D: TRBD1; V: TRBV9; length: 15; DNA: TGTGCCAGCAGCGCCGGAACAGGGGGCCCTCAGCCCCAGCATTTT; CDR3: CASSAGTGGPQPQHF
J: TRBJ1-2; size: once; D: TRBD1; V: TRBV29-1; length: 14; DNA: TGCAGCGTTCTGGGACAGGGCCCGATAGGGGGCTACACCTTC; CDR3: CSVLGQGPIGGYTF
J: TRBJ1-1; size: NA; D: TRBD1; V: TRBV6-5; length: 14; DNA: TGTGCCAGCAGTTATGGACAGGGGTACACTGAAGCTTTCTTT; CDR3: CASSYGQGYTEAFF
J: TRBJ2-3; size: NA; D: NA; V: TRBV6-1; length: 14; DNA: TGTGCCAGCAGCCCGGGACACAGCACAGATACGCAGTATTTT; CDR3: CASSPGHSTDTQYF
J: TRBJ2-7; size: NA; D: TRBD1; V: TRBV6-1; length: 13; DNA: TGTGCCAGCCAGGGACAGGGCTTGGACGAGCAGTACTTC; CDR3: CASQGQGLDEQYF
J: TRBJ1-1; size: NA; D: NA; V: TRBV19; length: 13; DNA: TGTGCCTGCTCGGACACGTTGAACACTGAAGCTTTCTTT; CDR3: CACSDTLNTEAFF
J: TRBJ2-5; size: NA; D: TRBD2; V: TRBV5-1; length: 15; DNA: TGCGCCAGCAGTCCGGGACTAGCATATCCTGAGACCCAGTACTTC; CDR3: CASSPGLAYPETQYF
J: TRBJ1-1; size: few; D: NA; V: TRBV18; length: 14; DNA: TGTGCCAGCTCACCACAGGGGCCGAACACTGAAGCTTTCTTT; CDR3: CASSPQGPNTEAFF
J: TRBJ2-1; size: NA; D: TRBD1; V: TRBV29-1; length: 13; DNA: TGCAGCGTTGTGGGGACAGGCCGATTTGAGCAGTTCTTC; CDR3: CSVVGTGRFEQFF
J: TRBJ2-3; size: NA; D: TRBD2; V: TRBV4-2; length: 14; DNA: TGTGCCAGCAGCCTACGGGGGGGCCCAGATACGCAGTATTTT; CDR3: CASSLRGGPDTQYF
J: TRBJ1-4; size: NA; D: NA; V: TRBV6-5; length: 16; DNA: TGTGCCAGCAGTTATGGGTGGATTGGGCCTAATGAAAAACTGTTTTTT; CDR3: CASSYGWIGPNEKLFF